These 32 T cell receptor beta chains were sequenced from one sample in a study of blood T cell repertoires in COVID-19. Sequenced by immunoSEQ multiplex PCR; TCRdb stores in-frame clones only, minus some. The table lists 150,000 to 160,000 clones, 70% to 90% of them singletons. The specimen sequenced was peripheral blood. All receptors derive from a man between 60 and 70 years old with COVID-19, enrolled during active disease.

This clone was seen once. V usage is TRBV11-2 and J usage is TRBJ2-1; 8 bases are a match to TRBD1. This CDR3 contains 16 residues. After removal of 5 bases from V and 0 bases from J, the junction contained 6 bases not matched to a gene. Germline CDR1 SGHAT, CDR2 FQNNGV. The CDR3 coding sequence is TGTGCCAGCAGCCCGCGGGACAGGAGCTCCTACAATGAGCAGTTCTTC. Translated, it gives CASSPRDRSSYNEQFF.

This chain links TRBV5-5 with TRBJ1-5; TRBD1 matches at 7 bases. The CDR3 covers 16 residues. Germline values: CDR1 SGHKS, CDR2 YYEKEE (reference sequence). V lost 4 bases, J lost 0 bases, and 7 bases stayed unmatched. CDR3: CASSRDRQYSNQPQHF. For the CDR3, the DNA is TGTGCCAGCAGCCGGGACAGACAGTATAGCAATCAGCCCCAGCATTTT.

The chain combines TRBV6-5 with TRBJ1-5; the D is unclear. V was shortened by 4 bases and J by 0 bases, with 10 bases between the two germline ends. This CDR3 is built from 15 residues. Germline assignment: CDR1 MNHEY and CDR2 SVGAGI. CDR3: CASSFSHYSNQPQHF. As DNA, the CDR3 is TGTGCCAGCAGTTTTTCACATTATAGCAATCAGCCCCAGCATTTT.

The V and J genes are TRBV7-3 and TRBJ2-3, with 9 bases identical to TRBD1. CDR1 is SGHTA, CDR2 FQGTGA, per germline. The CDR3 totals 15 residues. With 2 bases clipped from V and 5 bases from J, the junction kept 5 bases outside the gene matches. The CDR3 nucleotides are TGTGCCAGCAGCTTAGGGACAGGGCTACTAGATACGCAGTATTTT. Protein: CASSLGTGLLDTQYF.

The genes are TRBV16 and TRBJ1-1, with D uncertain. CDR1 and CDR2 from the germline V gene are KGHSY and FQNENV. The CDR3 contains 15 residues. Trimming left V 4 bases short and J 4 bases short, with 16 bases between. CDR3 sequence: CASSLNQNRGTEAFF. As DNA, the CDR3 is TGTGCCAGCAGCCTAAATCAGAATCGGGGCACTGAAGCTTTCTTT.

This chain uses TRBV11-2 with TRBJ1-1; TRBD1 is a possible D gene (5 bases). The CDR3 has 19 amino acids. Trimming left V 0 bases short and J 0 bases short, with 20 bases between. Germline loops: CDR1 SGHAT, CDR2 FQNNGV. CDR3 protein: CASSLDQEGRDRLNTEAFF. The DNA for the CDR3 is TGTGCCAGCAGCTTAGATCAGGAGGGGCGTGATCGTTTGAACACTGAAGCTTTCTTT.

V gene TRBV30 combines with J gene TRBJ1-2, with D unclear. CDR3 length: 12 amino acids. The ends were cut back, 2 bases at V and 0 bases at J, with 4 bases in the middle. Germline-derived CDR1 and CDR2 are GTSNPN and SVGIG (reference sequence). The chain's CDR3 is CAWSSSNYGYTF. In DNA form, the CDR3 reads TGTGCCTGGAGTTCTTCTAACTATGGCTACACCTTC.

This rearrangement joins TRBV7-9 to TRBJ1-1; TRBD1 aligns across 8 bases. The V gene's germline CDR1 is SEHNR and CDR2 FQNEAQ (reference sequence). This CDR3 spans 13 amino acids. J gave up 5 bases and V 5 bases, and 4 bases lay outside the gene matches. The CDR3 protein is CASSADRATEAFF. The CDR3 nucleotides read TGTGCCAGCAGCGCGGACAGGGCTACTGAAGCTTTCTTT. The complete variable domain, with remaining parts taken from reference TRBV7-9 and TRBJ1-1, reads DTGVSQNPRHKITKRGQNVTFRCDPISEHNRLYWYRQTLGQGPEFLTYFQNEAQLEKSRLLSDRFSAERPKGSFSTLEIQRTEQGDSAMYLCASSADRATEAFFGQGTRLTVV.

The chain joins TRBV28 to TRBJ1-2; D unclear. Germline CDR1 MDHEN, CDR2 SYDVKM. Between the trimmed V and J ends, which lost 3 bases and 8 bases, there was a span of 16 bases. The CDR3 loop spans 14 amino acids. Here the CDR3 DNA reads TGTGCCAGCAGTTTTGCTCGGGGAGTAGGCGGCTACACCTTC. Encoded protein: CASSFARGVGGYTF.

V usage is TRBV5-4 and J usage is TRBJ2-6; D unclear. Trimming removed 2 bases from V and 4 bases from J, with 7 bases in between. The CDR3 has 14 residues. In germline, CDR1 is SGHNT, CDR2 YYREEE (reference sequence). CDR3 sequence (DNA): TGTGCCAGCAGCTTCTGGGCCGGGGCCAACGTCCTGACTTTC. Translated, it gives CASSFWAGANVLTF. The full variable domain, completed using reference TRBV5-4 and TRBJ2-6, is ETGVTQSPTHLIKTRGQQVTLRCSSQSGHNTVSWYQQALGQGPQFIFQYYREEENGRGNFPPRFSGLQFPNYSSELNVNALELDDSALYLCASSFWAGANVLTFGAGSRLTVL.

CDR3 residues: CASSLEDSNEQFF. The CDR3 DNA reads TGCGCCAGCAGCTTGGAGGACAGCAATGAGCAGTTCTTC. The rearrangement links TRBV5-1 to TRBJ2-1, with TRBD1 as a possible D gene (6 bases). Deletions cut 0 bases from V and 6 bases from J, with 7 bases between. The CDR3 runs to 13 residues. CDR1 and CDR2 (germline): SGHRS, YFSETQ.

As for this clone: Other DNA sequences of this sample code for an identical CDR3. The V gene is TRBV10-3, the J gene TRBJ2-7; TRBD2 is a possible D gene (5 bases). This CDR3 comprises 12 residues. The germline gives CDR1 ENHRY, CDR2 SYGVKD. The V and J ends lost 6 bases and 3 bases respectively, with 9 bases between them. As DNA, the CDR3 is TGTGCCATCAGCGAACGGGACTACGAGCAGTACTTC. Its protein product is CAISERDYEQYF.

V and J are TRBV11-2 and TRBJ1-2; TRBD1 matches 7 bases. Trimming cost V 3 bases and J 0 bases; bases outside gene matches: 1. This CDR3 region has 14 residues. CDR1 SGHAT and CDR2 FQNNGV come from the germline V gene. CDR3 amino acids: CASSFDRANYGYTF. The CDR3 DNA sequence: TGTGCCAGCAGCTTCGACAGGGCTAACTATGGCTACACCTTC.

V is TRBV7-2 and J is TRBJ1-1, with unresolved D. Germline V gives CDR1 SGHTA, CDR2 FQGNSA. Trimming removed 2 bases from V and 4 bases from J, with 5 bases in between. The CDR3 is made up of 12 amino acids. As DNA, the CDR3 is TGTGCCAGCAGCTTAATCGGCACTGAAGCTTTCTTT. It specifies CASSLIGTEAFF. Together with reference TRBV7-2 and TRBJ1-1, the CDR3 gives the full variable domain: GAGVSQSPSNKVTEKGKDVELRCDPISGHTALYWYRQSLGQGLEFLIYFQGNSAPDKSGLPSDRFSAERTGGSVSTLTIQRTQQEDSAVYLCASSLIGTEAFFGQGTRLTVV.

The genes are TRBV24-1 and TRBJ2-7; 7 positions agree with TRBD1. Germline V gene data show CDR1 as KGHDR and CDR2 as SFDVKD. V dropped 4 bases and J dropped 1; count of bases not matched to a gene: 6. The CDR3 totals 15 residues. CDR3 loop: CATSDPRQGSYEQYF. The CDR3, as DNA: TGTGCCACCAGTGACCCACGACAGGGATCCTACGAGCAGTACTTC.

For this clone: Other DNA sequences in the sample encode the same CDR3. CDR3 region: CAWSVTGGVYGYTF. The DNA of the CDR3 is TGTGCCTGGAGTGTAACAGGGGGTGTCTATGGCTACACCTTC. This chain links TRBV30 with TRBJ1-2; 8 bases are shared with TRBD1. Germline CDR1 and CDR2: GTSNPN and SVGIG (reference sequence). The junction had 4 bases not matched to a gene; V was cut back by 0 bases and J by 4 bases. This CDR3 has 14 amino acids.

J is TRBJ1-5 and V is TRBV19; 7 bases align to TRBD1. This CDR3 is 13 amino acids long. The V gene's germline CDR1 is LNHDA and CDR2 SQIVND (reference sequence). V lost 5 bases, J lost 7 bases, and 5 bases stayed unmatched. The CDR3 nucleotides read TGTGCCAGTAGTCAGGGGGAAGTACAGCCCCAGCATTTT. It yields the protein CASSQGEVQPQHF.

J is TRBJ2-7 and V is TRBV6-2 or TRBV6-3; D possibly corresponds to TRBD2 (6 bases). Trimming shortened V by 2 bases and J by 1 base, and 12 bases separated the two germline ends. The CDR3 spans 15 residues. CDR1 is MNHEY, CDR2 SVGEGT, per germline. CDR3 coding DNA: TGTGCCAGCAGTTACGGCGGGGTCCCTTCCTACGAGCAGTACTTC. It is translated as CASSYGGVPSYEQYF.

This clone showed up just once. This chain connects TRBV18 to TRBJ1-4, with D uncertain. The CDR3 has 15 residues. CDR1 is KGHSH and CDR2 is LQKENI in the germline V gene. V was cut by 2 bases and J by 8 bases, with 15 bases left in between. The CDR3 reads CASSPGLGSEEKLFF. CDR3 nucleotides: TGTGCCAGCTCACCAGGCTTAGGGAGCGAGGAAAAACTGTTTTTT.

This clone was counted between two and nine times. The chain combines TRBV29-1 with TRBJ1-1; TRBD1 agrees at 8 bases. J was trimmed by 7 bases and V by 4 bases; bases with no gene match: 11. Germline CDR1 and CDR2: SQVTM and ANQGSEA. The CDR3 loop spans 14 amino acids. CDR3 sequence reads: CSVGPQGAQSEAFF. The CDR3 coding sequence is TGCAGCGTTGGCCCGCAGGGGGCGCAGAGTGAAGCTTTCTTT.

This clone was seen a few times. V and J are TRBV19 and TRBJ1-1; 10 bases are shared with TRBD1. J lost 0 bases, V lost 5 bases, and 6 bases had no gene match. Germline V CDR1 and CDR2: LNHDA, SQIVND (reference sequence). The CDR3 is 16 amino acids. CDR3 in amino acids: CASSLPTGGLNTEAFF. The CDR3 nucleotides read TGTGCCAGTAGTCTACCGACAGGGGGCCTGAACACTGAAGCTTTCTTT.

This rearrangement joins TRBV5-8 to TRBJ2-3, with 10 bases that match TRBD2. This CDR3 region has 15 residues. Germline V gene data show CDR1 as SGHTS and CDR2 as YDEGEE. Losses at the gene ends were 4 bases for V and 5 bases for J; bases not matched to a gene: 7. CDR3 sequence reads: CASSLSGRIGDTQYF. The CDR3, as DNA: TGTGCCAGCAGCCTTAGCGGGAGGATCGGAGATACGCAGTATTTT. The complete variable domain, with remaining parts taken from reference TRBV5-8 and TRBJ2-3, reads EAGVTQSPTHLIKTRGQQATLRCSPISGHTSVYWYQQALGLGLQFLLWYDEGEERNRGNFPPRFSGRQFPNYSSELNVNALELEDSALYLCASSLSGRIGDTQYFGPGTRLTVL.

The chain joins TRBV3-1 (or the pseudogene TRBV3-2) to TRBJ2-5; D possibly corresponds to TRBD2 (6 bases). V dropped 1 base and J dropped 4 bases, with 19 bases sitting between them. There are 17 residues in the CDR3. CDR1 and CDR2 (germline): LGHDT, YNNKEL (reference sequence). CDR3: CASSQGDSGEGLETQYF. The CDR3 DNA reads as TGTGCCAGCAGCCAAGGGGATAGCGGAGAGGGGTTAGAGACCCAGTACTTC.

This clone has a handful of counts. The V gene is TRBV24-1, the J gene TRBJ1-2, with D possibly matching TRBD1 (6 bases). V lost 4 bases to trimming and J lost 4 bases, with 12 bases between them. CDR3 length: 14 residues. CDR1 is KGHDR and CDR2 is SFDVKD in the germline V gene. The CDR3 nucleotides read TGTGCCACCAGTGACCCAGGGGATCTCTATGGCTACACCTTC. Its protein is CATSDPGDLYGYTF.

This clone was detected only a few times. The V gene is TRBV27, the J gene TRBJ1-5, with 7 bases lining up with TRBD1. CDR3 length: 17 amino acids. Per the germline V gene, CDR1 is MNHEY and CDR2 is SMNVEV (reference sequence). V was pared by 1 base and J by 3 bases, with 9 bases of the junction left unmatched. Written as DNA, the CDR3 is TGTGCCAGCAGTTTATTTGTGGTCAGGGGGAACAATCAGCCCCAGCATTTT. Its protein is CASSLFVVRGNNQPQHF.

The chain carries TRBV5-8 and TRBJ1-5; D perhaps matches TRBD1 (6 bases). The CDR3 sequence is 16 residues long. Trimming stripped 3 bases from V and 5 bases from J, with 18 bases between. Germline assignment: CDR1 SGHTS and CDR2 YDEGEE. CDR3 loop: CASSYYRDIGYQPQHF. The CDR3 coding sequence is TGTGCCAGCAGCTACTACCGGGACATAGGTTATCAGCCCCAGCATTTT.

The gene calls are TRBV4-3 and TRBJ2-7, with TRBD2 matching over 9 bases. Trimming cost V 0 bases and J 7 bases; bases outside gene matches: 4. This CDR3 is 14 amino acids long. CDR1 and CDR2 from the germline V gene are LGHNA and YSLEER. CDR3 region: CASSQDLLAGEQYF. CDR3 DNA: TGCGCCAGCAGCCAAGATCTACTAGCGGGTGAGCAGTACTTC.

The chain joins TRBV11-2 to TRBJ1-1; 8 nucleotides align to TRBD1. Losses at the gene ends were 4 bases for V and 5 bases for J; bases not matched to a gene: 6. The CDR3 totals 14 residues. The germline gives CDR1 SGHAT, CDR2 FQNNGV. CDR3 bases: TGTGCCAGCAGCTCTCAACAGGGGGTTACTGAAGCTTTCTTT. It codes for CASSSQQGVTEAFF.

In regard to this clone: The sample holds other DNA sequences that translate to the same CDR3. The chain couples TRBV12-3 or TRBV12-4 to TRBJ1-5; D is perhaps TRBD1 (6 bases). The CDR3 extends over 13 amino acids. Trimming pared 6 bases from V and 4 bases from J, leaving 10 bases between. CDR3 nucleotides: TGTGCCAGCAGGGGAACAGGGAATCAGCCCCAGCATTTT. The encoded protein is CASRGTGNQPQHF.

The chain has TRBV6-5 and TRBJ1-1; no clear D. Germline V gene data show CDR1 as MNHEY and CDR2 as SVGAGI. Trimming took off 7 bases at V and 0 bases at J, with 12 bases between the two ends. This CDR3 region has 14 residues. DNA for the CDR3: TGTGCCAGCAAATTCTCGGCGGTGAACACTGAAGCTTTCTTT. It yields the protein CASKFSAVNTEAFF.

V usage is TRBV30 and J usage is TRBJ1-4; D is unclear. CDR1 and CDR2 (germline): GTSNPN, SVGIG (reference sequence). Trimming stripped 3 bases from V and 10 bases from J, with 15 bases between. CDR3 length: 13 amino acids. CDR3 in amino acids: CAWSRERDGKLFF. The CDR3 DNA reads as TGTGCCTGGAGCCGGGAACGGGATGGAAAACTGTTTTTT.

The rearrangement uses TRBV6-5 and TRBJ1-1; perhaps TRBD1 as D (6 bases). Germline V lookup: CDR1 MNHEY, CDR2 SVGAGI. Trimming shortened V by 8 bases and J by 0 bases, and 10 bases separated the two germline ends. This CDR3 is 13 amino acids long. CDR3 bases: TGTGCCAGCCAAGACAGGATGAACACTGAAGCTTTCTTT. Protein: CASQDRMNTEAFF.